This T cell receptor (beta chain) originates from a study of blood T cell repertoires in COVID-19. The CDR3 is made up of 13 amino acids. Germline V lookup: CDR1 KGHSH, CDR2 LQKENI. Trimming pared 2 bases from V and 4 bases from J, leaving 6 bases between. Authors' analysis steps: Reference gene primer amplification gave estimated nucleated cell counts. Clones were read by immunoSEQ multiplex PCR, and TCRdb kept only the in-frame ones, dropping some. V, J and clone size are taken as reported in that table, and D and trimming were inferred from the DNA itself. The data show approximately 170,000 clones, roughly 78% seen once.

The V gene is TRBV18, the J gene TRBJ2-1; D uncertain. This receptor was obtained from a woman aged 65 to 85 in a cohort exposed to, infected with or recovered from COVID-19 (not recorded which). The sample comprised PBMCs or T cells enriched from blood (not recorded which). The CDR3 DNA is TGTGCCAGCTCACCAGAACTGTACAATGAGCAGTTCTTC. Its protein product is CASSPELYNEQFF.